This T cell receptor (beta chain) appears in the sequencing data of a study of high-grade serous ovarian cancer treatment subgroups. The overall study: On average, 14,192 reads and about 6,800 unique TCR beta rearrangements were obtained per sample.

The study's findings and limits: Tumors within one patient showed repertoire similarity of about 0.095 to 0.79. CDR1 and CDR2 were left unanalyzed; analyses focused on CDR3. Bulk tumor TCR sequencing gave no spatial information.

The tumor samples were collected prior to definitive surgery or chemotherapy. Clones were sequenced by immunoSEQ multiplex PCR, and TCRdb holds only the in-frame ones, with some missing. The sample carries about 8,000 clones, approximately 62% recorded once. Notes on this clone: Antigen unknown.

This clonotype was obtained from a human donor with high-grade serous ovarian cancer. Sequencing used tumor tissue.

The CDR3 loop is CASSVGTYEQYF. The CDR3 DNA is TGTGCCAGCAGCGTAGGAACCTACGAGCAGTACTTC. The chain uses TRBV7-2 and TRBJ2-7; no reliable D call. Trimming took off 5 bases at V and 2 bases at J, with 7 bases between the two ends. Per germline, CDR1 SGHTA and CDR2 FQGNSA. This CDR3 region has 12 residues.